Listed here are 10 T cell receptor beta chains from one sample, sequenced in a study of cytomegalovirus exposure and HLA in healthy donors. The PCR used 60 Vbeta and 13 Jbeta primers. Method: immunoSEQ multiplex PCR; TCRdb's copy keeps in-frame clones and lacks some. This sample carries more than 150,000 clones, approximately 80% of them seen once, and the ten largest clones take more than 1.3%. The sequenced sample was PBMCs. The receptors were sampled from a male donor in good health and CMV-seronegative.

This rearrangement joins TRBV11-2 to TRBJ1-1; the D is unclear. Germline CDR1 SGHAT, CDR2 FQNNGV. The V and J ends lost 2 bases and 2 bases respectively, with 6 bases between them. This CDR3 spans 13 amino acids. The CDR3 loop is CASSLSLNTEAFF. CDR3 DNA sequence: TGTGCCAGCAGCTTAAGCCTTAACACTGAAGCTTTCTTT. Together with reference TRBV11-2 and TRBJ1-1, the CDR3 gives the full variable domain: EAGVAQSPRYKIIEKRQSVAFWCNPISGHATLYWYQQILGQGPKLLIQFQNNGVVDDSQLPKDRFSAERLKGVDSTLKIQPAKLEDSAVYLCASSLSLNTEAFFGQGTRLTVV.

The chain couples TRBV6-5 to TRBJ2-3; possible D gene TRBD2, 6 bases. V lost 0 bases to trimming and J lost 2 bases, with 12 bases between them. This CDR3 is built from 16 residues. In germline, CDR1 is MNHEY, CDR2 SVGAGI. The CDR3 DNA is TGTGCCAGCAGTTACTCTATGCGGGGAACCACAGATACGCAGTATTTT. Protein sequence: CASSYSMRGTTDTQYF.

The chain uses TRBV19 and TRBJ1-3; the match to TRBD1 covers 9 bases. After removal of 6 bases from V and 1 base from J, the junction contained 4 bases not matched to a gene. The CDR3 length is 15 residues. Germline loops: CDR1 LNHDA, CDR2 SQIVND (reference sequence). CDR3 DNA sequence: TGTGCCAGTAGGCTACAGGGGGCTTCTGGAAACACCATATATTTT. Translated, it gives CASRLQGASGNTIYF.

The chain employs TRBV5-1 and TRBJ1-5; D remains ambiguous. Trimming stripped 4 bases from V and 3 bases from J, with 14 bases between. The CDR3 consists of 15 residues. Germline-derived CDR1 and CDR2 are SGHRS and YFSETQ. CDR3 DNA sequence: TGCGCCAGCAGCCGGACCACGGGGTTCAATCAGCCCCAGCATTTT. Amino acid sequence: CASSRTTGFNQPQHF.

The V gene is TRBV6-5, the J gene TRBJ2-7; D call uncertain. Trimming pared 4 bases from V and 4 bases from J, leaving 5 bases between. The CDR3 is 11 residues long. Germline V CDR1 and CDR2: MNHEY, SVGAGI. Written as DNA, the CDR3 is TGTGCCAGCAGTTCTGTTTACGAGCAGTACTTC. Protein product: CASSSVYEQYF.

This clone has just a few counts. V is TRBV6-5 and J is TRBJ1-1, with D hard to call. Trimming left V 2 bases short and J 4 bases short, with 14 bases between. Germline V gene data show CDR1 as MNHEY and CDR2 as SVGAGI. The CDR3 covers 15 residues. Here the CDR3 DNA reads TGTGCCAGCAGTTACACTGCCAAATTCGGCACTGAAGCTTTCTTT. Translated, it gives CASSYTAKFGTEAFF.

This rearrangement joins TRBV6-1 to TRBJ1-5; D gene unclear. CDR1 MNHNS and CDR2 SASEGT come from the germline V gene. Trimming pared 2 bases from V and 4 bases from J, leaving 9 bases between. The CDR3 totals 14 residues. CDR3 sequence reads: CASSEIRGNQPQHF. The DNA of the CDR3 is TGTGCCAGCAGTGAAATTCGGGGAAATCAGCCCCAGCATTTT.

This clone appeared a single time. This chain uses TRBV7-2 with TRBJ1-5; the match to TRBD1 covers 8 bases. V was pared by 5 bases and J by 7 bases, with 7 bases of the junction left unmatched. The V gene's germline CDR1 is SGHTA and CDR2 FQGNSA. The CDR3 covers 14 residues. CDR3 nucleotide sequence: TGTGCCAGCAGCCCTACAGGGGGAGAACAGCCCCAGCATTTT. Translated: CASSPTGGEQPQHF.

Note on this clone: Additional DNA sequences in this sample encode the identical CDR3. The chain joins TRBV7-2 to TRBJ1-4; D gene uncertain. Looked up from germline, CDR1 is SGHTA and CDR2 is FQGNSA. The V end was cut by 3 bases, the J end by 3 bases, with 11 bases between. This CDR3 comprises 15 residues. The chain's CDR3 is CASSFSGIANEKLFF. DNA of the CDR3: TGTGCCAGCAGCTTTTCCGGGATAGCTAATGAAAAACTGTTTTTT.

This clone was counted only a few times. The V and J genes are TRBV5-6 and TRBJ2-7, with D possibly matching TRBD1 (5 bases). Germline loops: CDR1 SGHDT, CDR2 YYEEEE. The CDR3 consists of 14 residues. The germline V and J ends were trimmed by 5 bases and 0 bases, with 12 bases remaining between them. CDR3 DNA sequence: TGTGCCAGCAGAAGCAGGCAGGGCTCCTACGAGCAGTACTTC. Translation: CASRSRQGSYEQYF.